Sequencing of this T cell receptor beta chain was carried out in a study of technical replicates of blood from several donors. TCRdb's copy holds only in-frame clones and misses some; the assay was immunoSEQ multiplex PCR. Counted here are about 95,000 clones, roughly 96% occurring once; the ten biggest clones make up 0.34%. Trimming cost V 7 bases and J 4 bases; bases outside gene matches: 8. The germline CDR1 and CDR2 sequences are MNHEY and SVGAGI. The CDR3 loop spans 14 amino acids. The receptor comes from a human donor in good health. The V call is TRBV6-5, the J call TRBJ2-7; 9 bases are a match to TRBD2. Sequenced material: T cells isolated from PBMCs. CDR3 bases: TGTGCCAGCAAGAGCGGGAGGAATTCGTACGAGCAGTACTTC. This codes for CASKSGRNSYEQYF.